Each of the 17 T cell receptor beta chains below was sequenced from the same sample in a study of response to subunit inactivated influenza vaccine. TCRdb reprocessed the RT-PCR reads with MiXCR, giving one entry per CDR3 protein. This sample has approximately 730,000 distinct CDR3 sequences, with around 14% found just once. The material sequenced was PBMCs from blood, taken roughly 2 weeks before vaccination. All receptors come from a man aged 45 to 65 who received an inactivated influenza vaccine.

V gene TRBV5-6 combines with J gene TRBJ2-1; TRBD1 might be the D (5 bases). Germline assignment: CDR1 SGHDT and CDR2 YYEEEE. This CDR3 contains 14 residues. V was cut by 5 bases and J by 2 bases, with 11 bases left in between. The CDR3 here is CASRGADTYNEQFF. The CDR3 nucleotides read TGTGCCAGCAGAGGCGCGGACACCTACAATGAGCAGTTCTTC.

The CDR3 loop reads CASSPPGGPFGYTF. As DNA, the CDR3 is TGTGCCAGCAGTCCGCCGGGAGGGCCGTTCGGCTACACCTTC. V is TRBV12-3 or TRBV12-4 and J is TRBJ1-2, with D uncertain. V lost 5 bases, J lost 8 bases, and 18 bases lay in between. CDR3 size: 14 residues.

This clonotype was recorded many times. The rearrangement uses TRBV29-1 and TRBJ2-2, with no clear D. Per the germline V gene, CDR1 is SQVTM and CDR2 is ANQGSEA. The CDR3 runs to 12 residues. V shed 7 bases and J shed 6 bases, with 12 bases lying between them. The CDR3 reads CSGGFSSGELFF. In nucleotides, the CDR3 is TGCAGCGGCGGATTTAGTTCCGGGGAGCTGTTTTTT.

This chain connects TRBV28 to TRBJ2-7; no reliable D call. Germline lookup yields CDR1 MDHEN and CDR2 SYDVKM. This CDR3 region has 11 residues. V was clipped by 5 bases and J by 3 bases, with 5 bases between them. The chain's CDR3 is CASSVYYEQYF. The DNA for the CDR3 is TGTGCCAGCAGTGTCTACTACGAGCAGTACTTC. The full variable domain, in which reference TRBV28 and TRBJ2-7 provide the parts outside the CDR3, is DVKVTQSSRYLVKRTGEKVFLECVQDMDHENMFWYRQDPGLGLRLIYFSYDVKMKEKGDIPEGYSVSREKKERFSLILESASTNQTSMYLCASSVYYEQYFGPGTRLTVT.

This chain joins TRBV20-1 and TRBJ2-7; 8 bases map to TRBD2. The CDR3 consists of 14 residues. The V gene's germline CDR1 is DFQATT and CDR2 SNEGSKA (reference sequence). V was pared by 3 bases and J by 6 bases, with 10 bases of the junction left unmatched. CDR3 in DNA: TGCAGTGCTAGTGAGGGACTAGAAGTCGTCGAGCAGTACTTC. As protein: CSASEGLEVVEQYF.

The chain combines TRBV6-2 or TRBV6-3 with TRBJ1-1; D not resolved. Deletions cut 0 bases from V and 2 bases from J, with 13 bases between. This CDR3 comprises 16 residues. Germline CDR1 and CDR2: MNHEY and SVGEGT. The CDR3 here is CASSYSNRTPNTEAFF. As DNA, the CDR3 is TGTGCCAGCAGTTACTCGAACCGGACGCCAAACACTGAAGCTTTCTTT.

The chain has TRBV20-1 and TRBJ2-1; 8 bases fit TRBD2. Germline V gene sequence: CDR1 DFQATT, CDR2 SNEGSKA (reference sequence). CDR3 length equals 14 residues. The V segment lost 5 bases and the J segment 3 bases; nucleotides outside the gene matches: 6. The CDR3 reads CSAVAGLLYNEQFF. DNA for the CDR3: TGCAGTGCTGTAGCGGGACTCCTCTACAATGAGCAGTTCTTC.

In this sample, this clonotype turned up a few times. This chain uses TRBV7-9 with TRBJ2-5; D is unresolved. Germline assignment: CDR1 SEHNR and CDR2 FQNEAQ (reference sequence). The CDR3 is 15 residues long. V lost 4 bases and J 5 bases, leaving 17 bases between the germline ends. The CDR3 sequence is CASSYSPRPRETQYF. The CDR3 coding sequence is TGTGCCAGCAGCTACTCCCCCAGGCCACGGGAGACCCAGTACTTC.

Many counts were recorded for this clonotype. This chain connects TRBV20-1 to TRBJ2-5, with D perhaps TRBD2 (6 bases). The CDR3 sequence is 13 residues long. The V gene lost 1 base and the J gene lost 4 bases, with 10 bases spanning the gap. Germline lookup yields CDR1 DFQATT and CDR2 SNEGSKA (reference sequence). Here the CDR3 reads CSARGPAGETQYF. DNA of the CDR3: TGCAGTGCTAGAGGGCCAGCGGGAGAGACCCAGTACTTC.

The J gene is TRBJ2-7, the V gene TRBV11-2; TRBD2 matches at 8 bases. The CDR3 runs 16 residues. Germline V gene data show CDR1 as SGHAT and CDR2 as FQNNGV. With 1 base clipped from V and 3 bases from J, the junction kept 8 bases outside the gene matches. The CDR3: CASSLAGLASFYEQYF. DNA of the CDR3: TGTGCCAGCAGCTTAGCCGGACTAGCCTCCTTCTACGAGCAGTACTTC. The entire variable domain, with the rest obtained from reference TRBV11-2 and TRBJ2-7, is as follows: EAGVAQSPRYKIIEKRQSVAFWCNPISGHATLYWYQQILGQGPKLLIQFQNNGVVDDSQLPKDRFSAERLKGVDSTLKIQPAKLEDSAVYLCASSLAGLASFYEQYFGPGTRLTVT.

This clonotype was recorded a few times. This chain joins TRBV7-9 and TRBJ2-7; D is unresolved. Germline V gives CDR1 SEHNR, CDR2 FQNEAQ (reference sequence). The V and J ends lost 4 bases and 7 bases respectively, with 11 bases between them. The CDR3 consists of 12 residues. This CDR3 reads CASSSALGEQYF. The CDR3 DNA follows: TGTGCCAGCAGCTCCGCGCTGGGAGAGCAGTACTTC.

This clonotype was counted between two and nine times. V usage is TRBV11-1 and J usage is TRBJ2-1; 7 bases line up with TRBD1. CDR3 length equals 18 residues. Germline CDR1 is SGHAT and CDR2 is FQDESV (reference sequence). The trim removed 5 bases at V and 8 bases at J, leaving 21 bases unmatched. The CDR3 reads CASSRPPSGTAYRDEQFF. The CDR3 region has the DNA TGTGCCAGCAGCCGTCCCCCCTCCGGGACAGCATACCGGGATGAGCAGTTCTTC. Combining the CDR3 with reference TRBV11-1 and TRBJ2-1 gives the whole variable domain EAEVAQSPRYKITEKSQAVAFWCDPISGHATLYWYRQILGQGPELLVQFQDESVVDDSQLPKDRFSAERLKGVDSTLKIQPAELGDSAMYLCASSRPPSGTAYRDEQFFGPGTRLTVL.

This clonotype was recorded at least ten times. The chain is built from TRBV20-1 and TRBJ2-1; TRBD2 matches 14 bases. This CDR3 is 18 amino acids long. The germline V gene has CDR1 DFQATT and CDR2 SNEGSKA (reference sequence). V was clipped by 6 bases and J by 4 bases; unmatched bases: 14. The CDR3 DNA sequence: TGCAGTGCCACAGCTCCGGGACTAGCGGGGGAAGCATACAATGAGCAGTTCTTC. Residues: CSATAPGLAGEAYNEQFF.

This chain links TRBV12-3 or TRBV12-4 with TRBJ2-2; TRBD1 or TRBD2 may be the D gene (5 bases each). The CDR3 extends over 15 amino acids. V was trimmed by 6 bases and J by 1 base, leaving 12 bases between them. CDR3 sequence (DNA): TGTGCCAGCAGCCCATGGGACCAGAACACCGGGGAGCTGTTTTTT. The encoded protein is CASSPWDQNTGELFF.

CDR3 in DNA: TGTGCCATCAGTGAACGGGACAGTCTCTACAATGAGCAGTTCTTC. Translation: CAISERDSLYNEQFF. The chain is built from TRBV10-3 and TRBJ2-1; 7 bases map to TRBD1. Trimming at V came to 3 bases and at J to 3 bases, leaving 5 bases not matched to a gene. Germline V gene sequence: CDR1 ENHRY, CDR2 SYGVKD. The CDR3 has 15 residues.

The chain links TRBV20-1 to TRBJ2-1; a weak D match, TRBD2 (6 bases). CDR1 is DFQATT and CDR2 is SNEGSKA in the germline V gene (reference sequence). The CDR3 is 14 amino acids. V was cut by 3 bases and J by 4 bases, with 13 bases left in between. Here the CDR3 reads CSASGSGLYNEQFF. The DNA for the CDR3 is TGCAGTGCTAGTGGTAGCGGATTATACAATGAGCAGTTCTTC.

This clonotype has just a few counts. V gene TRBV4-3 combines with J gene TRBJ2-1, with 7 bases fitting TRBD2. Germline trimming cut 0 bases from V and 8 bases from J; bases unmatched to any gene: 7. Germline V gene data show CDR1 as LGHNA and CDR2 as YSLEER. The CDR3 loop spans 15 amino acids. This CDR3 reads CASSQEGRVGDEQFF. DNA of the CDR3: TGCGCCAGCAGCCAAGAAGGGAGGGTCGGCGATGAGCAGTTCTTC.